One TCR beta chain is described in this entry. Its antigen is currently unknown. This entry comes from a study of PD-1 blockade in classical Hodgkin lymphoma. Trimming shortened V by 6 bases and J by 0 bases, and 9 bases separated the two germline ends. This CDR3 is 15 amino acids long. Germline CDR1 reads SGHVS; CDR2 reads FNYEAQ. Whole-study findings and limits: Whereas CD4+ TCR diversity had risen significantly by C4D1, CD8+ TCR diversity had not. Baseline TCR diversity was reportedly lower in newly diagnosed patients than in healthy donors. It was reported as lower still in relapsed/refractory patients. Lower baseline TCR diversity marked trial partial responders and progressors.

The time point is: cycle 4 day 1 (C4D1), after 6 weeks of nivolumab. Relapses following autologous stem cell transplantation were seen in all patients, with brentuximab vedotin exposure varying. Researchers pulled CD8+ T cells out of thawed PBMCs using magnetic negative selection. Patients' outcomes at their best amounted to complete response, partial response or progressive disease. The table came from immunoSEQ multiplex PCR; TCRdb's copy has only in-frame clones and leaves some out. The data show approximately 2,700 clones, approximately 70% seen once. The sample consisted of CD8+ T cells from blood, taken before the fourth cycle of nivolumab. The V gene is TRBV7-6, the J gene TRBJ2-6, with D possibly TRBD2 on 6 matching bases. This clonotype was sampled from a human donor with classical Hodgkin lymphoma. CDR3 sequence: CASRQTSSGANVLTF. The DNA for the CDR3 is TGTGCCAGCAGACAGACTAGCTCTGGGGCCAACGTCCTGACTTTC.